Each of the 14 T cell receptor beta chains below was sequenced from the same sample in a study of shared clonotypes between healthy human individuals. Generated by immunoSEQ multiplex PCR, the TCRdb table keeps only in-frame clones and is missing some. The sample lists 100,000 to 120,000 clones, roughly 70% occurring once. The sequenced sample consisted of memory CD8+ T cells sorted from blood. Subset of the sample: CD45RO+ cells pooled with CCR7-negative TemRA cells. The receptors stem from a woman aged 25 to 39 in good health.

The chain joins TRBV6-5 to TRBJ1-5; 7 bases are a match to TRBD1. Trimming removed 10 bases from V and 2 bases from J; junction bases left unmatched: 5. Per germline, CDR1 MNHEY and CDR2 SVGAGI. CDR3 length: 13 residues. CDR3 DNA: TGTGCCACCAGGGGGGTTGGCAATCAGCCCCAGCATTTT. This gives the protein CATRGVGNQPQHF.

This clone was recorded a few times. The chain employs TRBV19 and TRBJ1-1, with no clear D. Germline V gene lookup returns CDR1 LNHDA and CDR2 SQIVND (reference sequence). The CDR3 consists of 14 residues. The ends were cut back, 1 base at V and 1 base at J, with 7 bases in the middle. The CDR3 DNA reads TGTGCCAGTAGTATAGGGGCCGCGAACACTGAAGCTTTCTTT. Amino acids: CASSIGAANTEAFF.

This chain uses TRBV6-6 with TRBJ2-6; D might be TRBD1 (6 bases). Germline V gives CDR1 MNHNY, CDR2 SVGAGI (reference sequence). The V end was cut by 6 bases, the J end by 2 bases, with 11 bases between. This CDR3 contains 15 residues. CDR3 region: CASSPYRAGANVLTF. As DNA, the CDR3 is TGTGCCAGCAGCCCCTACAGGGCTGGGGCCAACGTCCTGACTTTC.

The gene calls are TRBV6-1 and TRBJ1-2; 10 bases fit TRBD1. Looked up from germline, CDR1 is MNHNS and CDR2 is SASEGT. This CDR3 has 14 residues. Trimming at V came to 6 bases and at J to 6 bases, leaving 7 bases not matched to a gene. CDR3 DNA sequence: TGTGCCAGCAGGGAAACCGGGACAGGGGATGGCTACACCTTC. This gives the protein CASRETGTGDGYTF.

The chain has TRBV15 and TRBJ1-1; TRBD1 matches at 9 bases. Germline V lookup: CDR1 LNHNV, CDR2 YYDKDF (reference sequence). J was trimmed by 7 bases and V by 3 bases; bases with no gene match: 21. The CDR3 sequence is 19 residues long. The CDR3 loop reads CATSREESVEGQGDIEAFF. CDR3 DNA sequence: TGTGCCACCAGCAGGGAGGAGAGCGTAGAGGGACAGGGTGACATTGAAGCTTTCTTT.

The chain carries TRBV5-8 and TRBJ1-5, with TRBD1 as a possible D gene (6 bases). The germline V and J ends were trimmed by 4 bases and 1 base, with 15 bases remaining between them. The CDR3 extends over 16 amino acids. Germline V lookup: CDR1 SGHTS, CDR2 YDEGEE. The CDR3 nucleotides read TGTGCCAGCAGCAGGGCAGGACAGCTAAGCAATCAGCCCCAGCATTTT. Its translation is CASSRAGQLSNQPQHF. Full variable domain (missing parts from reference TRBV5-8 and TRBJ1-5): EAGVTQSPTHLIKTRGQQATLRCSPISGHTSVYWYQQALGLGLQFLLWYDEGEERNRGNFPPRFSGRQFPNYSSELNVNALELEDSALYLCASSRAGQLSNQPQHFGDGTRLSIL.

Many counts were recorded for this clone. V usage is TRBV9 and J usage is TRBJ2-3; the D gene is possibly TRBD2 (6 bases). This CDR3 is 16 amino acids long. The V gene's germline CDR1 is SGDLS and CDR2 YYNGEE. The V end lost 4 bases, the J end lost 3 bases, and 18 bases lay between the germline ends. The CDR3 DNA reads TGTGCCAGCAGCACGACTGGTAGCGGACTAACAGATACGCAGTATTTT. Translating it yields CASSTTGSGLTDTQYF.

In this sample, this clone turned up a few times. The chain recombines TRBV29-1 with TRBJ2-7; D is possibly TRBD2 (6 bases). The CDR3 has 15 residues. V was cut by 3 bases and J by 0 bases, with 15 bases left in between. Germline assignment: CDR1 SQVTM and CDR2 ANQGSEA. Written as DNA, the CDR3 is TGCAGCGTTGAGGAGGGTACTCGGGCCTCCTACGAGCAGTACTTC. This encodes CSVEEGTRASYEQYF.

The chain has TRBV4-2 and TRBJ2-7, with D perhaps matching TRBD1 (6 bases). Per germline, CDR1 LGHNA and CDR2 YNFKEQ. This CDR3 has 17 residues. The germline V and J ends were trimmed by 3 bases and 0 bases, with 18 bases remaining between them. The CDR3, as DNA: TGTGCCAGCAGCCACCCCACCGACAGGCCAACCTCCTACGAGCAGTACTTC. Protein sequence: CASSHPTDRPTSYEQYF.

The V and J genes are TRBV9 and TRBJ2-5; the match to TRBD1 covers 7 bases. The CDR3 extends over 15 amino acids. CDR1 and CDR2 (germline): SGDLS, YYNGEE. Unmatched junction bases numbered 4, after V lost 0 bases and J lost 2 bases. The chain's CDR3 is CASSVAGTAQETQYF. The CDR3 DNA follows: TGTGCCAGCAGCGTAGCCGGGACAGCACAAGAGACCCAGTACTTC.

The chain combines TRBV14 with TRBJ2-5, with D possibly being TRBD1 (5 bases). CDR3 length equals 15 residues. Trimming cost V 2 bases and J 4 bases, with 14 bases left between them. Germline V gene lookup returns CDR1 SGHDN and CDR2 FVKESK. CDR3 nucleotide sequence: TGTGCCAGCAGCCAATGGGGTCCTGGGGCAGAGACCCAGTACTTC. Its translation is CASSQWGPGAETQYF. Complete variable domain (other parts from reference TRBV14 and TRBJ2-5): EAGVTQFPSHSVIEKGQTVTLRCDPISGHDNLYWYRRVMGKEIKFLLHFVKESKQDESGMPNNRFLAERTGGTYSTLKVQPAELEDSGVYFCASSQWGPGAETQYFGPGTRLLVL.

As for this clone: The junction differs from germline at one of its ends, possibly a read error. This chain links TRBV25-1 with TRBJ2-7; D unclear. This CDR3 contains 17 residues. Germline assignment: CDR1 MGHDK and CDR2 SYGVNS. CDR3 sequence (DNA): TGTGCCAGCAGTGACCCCAAGGTGGATCGGGCCTCCTCCGAGCAGTACTTC. It encodes CASSDPKVDRASSEQYF.

The chain has TRBV6-1 and TRBJ1-2, with D unclear. V was pared by 1 base and J by 3 bases, with 9 bases between. CDR3 size: 14 residues. CDR1 is MNHNS, CDR2 SASEGT, per germline. As DNA, the CDR3 is TGTGCCAGCAGTGAAGAATCACAGTACTATGGCTACACCTTC. It specifies CASSEESQYYGYTF.

This chain links TRBV6-4 with TRBJ2-3; D possibly corresponds to TRBD2 (5 bases). The CDR3 extends over 14 amino acids. V gave up 5 bases and J gave up 2 bases, with 11 bases separating them. Germline lookup yields CDR1 MRHNA and CDR2 SNTAGT. CDR3 loop: CASSLSGPTDTQYF. The CDR3 nucleotides read TGTGCCAGCAGTCTGAGCGGTCCCACAGATACGCAGTATTTT.